Listed below are T cell receptor beta chains from one sample, sequenced in a study of blood T cell repertoires in COVID-19. The method was immunoSEQ multiplex PCR; TCRdb's version includes in-frame clones alone and lacks a portion of them. Seen here are some 120,000 clones, 90% observed once, and the top ten hold roughly 5%. The specimen was peripheral blood. The receptors here all came from a man in his 60s with COVID-19, enrolled during active disease. Both conserved end residues are part of each CDR3. The D gene is left open where the match is weak. Expanded clones get a size class; other rows say once, few or many, or leave the size out.

v_gene	abundance	d_gene	j_gene	CDR3aa	CDR3nt
TRBV19	-	TRBD1	TRBJ1-1	CASSIRGRDTEAFF	TGTGCCAGTAGTATCAGGGGGAGAGACACTGAAGCTTTCTTT
TRBV7-2	once	TRBD2	TRBJ2-5	CASIPVAGDETQYF	TGTGCCAGCATCCCCGTAGCGGGAGATGAGACCCAGTACTTC
TRBV2	-	-	TRBJ1-5	CASSAGNRGQPQHF	TGTGCCAGCAGCGCAGGGAATCGGGGGCAGCCCCAGCATTTT
TRBV6-5	-	TRBD1	TRBJ1-3	CASSSGQGRSGNTIYF	TGTGCCAGCAGTTCGGGACAGGGCCGATCTGGAAACACCATATATTTT
TRBV11-3	-	TRBD2	TRBJ2-3	CASSLKGLVTDTQYF	TGTGCCAGCAGCTTAAAGGGACTAGTGACAGATACGCAGTATTTT
TRBV19	-	-	TRBJ1-4	CASSIGRPGEKLFF	TGTGCCAGTAGTATAGGGAGGCCTGGTGAAAAACTGTTTTTT
TRBV5-5	-	TRBD1	TRBJ1-1	CASSLAGGRDTEAFF	TGTGCCAGCAGCTTGGCAGGGGGCAGGGACACTGAAGCTTTCTTT
TRBV19	once	-	TRBJ1-5	CASSIDQTGLNQPQHF	TGTGCCAGTAGTATAGACCAGACAGGCCTCAATCAGCCCCAGCATTTT
TRBV7-2	-	TRBD2	TRBJ2-5	CASSLGLAEETQYF	TGTGCCAGCAGCTTAGGCCTAGCGGAAGAGACCCAGTACTTC
TRBV5-4	-	-	TRBJ2-1	CASSPGTESSYNEQFF	TGTGCCAGCAGCCCCGGGACTGAAAGCTCCTACAATGAGCAGTTCTTC
TRBV10-3	-	TRBD1	TRBJ1-6	CAISLDRGETPLHF	TGTGCCATCAGTCTTGACAGGGGGGAAACACCCCTCCACTTT
TRBV11-2	-	TRBD1	TRBJ1-6	CASSLQGSSYNSPLHF	TGTGCCAGCAGCCTACAGGGGTCATCCTATAATTCACCCCTCCACTTT
TRBV7-9	-	-	TRBJ1-2	CASSFGGGYGYTF	TGTGCCAGCAGCTTTGGGGGCGGCTATGGCTACACCTTC
TRBV11-3	once	TRBD2	TRBJ2-5	CASSARQGGLAEPNQETQYF	TGTGCCAGCAGCGCCCGACAGGGAGGACTAGCGGAGCCTAACCAAGAGACCCAGTACTTC
TRBV28	-	TRBD1	TRBJ2-1	CASRQQGDGEQFF	TGTGCCAGCAGGCAGCAGGGGGATGGTGAGCAGTTCTTC
TRBV4-3	few	-	TRBJ2-7	CASSQELGDEQYF	TGCGCCAGCAGCCAAGAGCTAGGGGACGAGCAGTACTTC
TRBV3-1/TRBV3-2	-	TRBD1	TRBJ1-4	CASSQRVPGQGGDEKLFF	TGTGCCAGCAGCCAGAGAGTCCCGGGACAGGGGGGGGATGAAAAACTGTTTTTT
TRBV5-4	once	-	TRBJ1-2	CASSPRNPGEYGYTF	TGTGCCAGCAGCCCGAGAAATCCGGGAGAATATGGCTACACCTTC
TRBV7-2	few	TRBD2	TRBJ2-7	CASSPTSGYEQYF	TGTGCCAGCAGTCCTACTAGCGGTTACGAGCAGTACTTC
TRBV14	-	-	TRBJ2-7	CASSQEGRVYEQYF	TGTGCCAGCAGCCAGGAAGGTCGGGTCTACGAGCAGTACTTC
TRBV2	-	TRBD1	TRBJ2-2	CASGQGTNTGELFF	TGTGCCAGCGGACAGGGGACCAACACCGGGGAGCTGTTTTTT
TRBV5-1	-	-	TRBJ1-1	CASSLTGNTEAFF	TGCGCCAGCAGCTTAACGGGGAACACTGAAGCTTTCTTT
TRBV27	-	-	TRBJ2-7	CASTPRDEQYF	TGTGCCAGCACCCCCCGGGACGAGCAGTACTTC
TRBV10-3	-	-	TRBJ1-2	CAISEQQRDPKDGYTF	TGTGCCATCAGTGAGCAACAGCGGGATCCCAAGGATGGCTACACCTTC
TRBV28	-	-	TRBJ2-7	CASSTTRRRDSYEQYF	TGTGCCAGCAGTACAACCCGTCGACGGGACTCCTACGAGCAGTACTTC
TRBV6-2/TRBV6-3	-	-	TRBJ2-1	CASSHPRTRWNEQFF	TGTGCCAGCAGTCACCCACGGACTCGATGGAATGAGCAGTTCTTC
TRBV19	few	-	TRBJ1-1	CASFFGGSGNTEAFF	TGTGCCAGTTTCTTCGGGGGGTCCGGGAACACTGAAGCTTTCTTT
TRBV5-8	-	-	TRBJ2-5	CASSITRKETQYF	TGTGCCAGCAGCATTACTAGAAAGGAGACCCAGTACTTC
TRBV4-1	-	-	TRBJ1-1	CASSQDVPGSVTEAFF	TGCGCCAGCAGCCAAGATGTGCCAGGGTCGGTCACTGAAGCTTTCTTT
TRBV19	-	TRBD1	TRBJ1-5	CASSIGDRGFQPQHF	TGTGCCAGTAGTATCGGGGACAGGGGGTTTCAGCCCCAGCATTTT
TRBV24-1	-	-	TRBJ2-3	CATSEFSGASYGTQYF	TGTGCCACCAGTGAGTTCTCAGGGGCTTCGTATGGTACGCAGTATTTT
TRBV7-7	once	TRBD1	TRBJ2-1	CASSLGTDRATNEQFF	TGTGCTAGCAGCTTAGGAACGGACAGGGCCACCAATGAGCAGTTCTTC